A few counts support the clone carrying this TCR beta chain. The RNA, roughly 0.45 to 1 ug, was put through reverse transcription using random hexamers. TCRdb reprocessed the immunoSEQ multiplex PCR reads via MiXCR and lists one record per CDR3 protein. The data hold over 100,000 distinct CDR3 sequences, with 96% observed a single time. The source of the sample is a study of CD8 T cells in Susac syndrome. This CDR3 is built from 16 residues. CDR1 and CDR2 (germline): SGHRS, YFSETQ. Trimming removed 5 bases at V and 6 bases at J, with 21 bases between. Negative isolation yielded CD8+ and CD4+ T cells; FACS enriched TEMRA cells.

V is TRBV5-1 and J is TRBJ2-1; D perhaps matches TRBD2 (6 bases). The clonotype comes from a human donor with Susac syndrome. Sequencing was done on a sample of CD4+ T cells from PBMCs. The CDR3 coding sequence is TGCGCCAGCAGGCTCTCGCGGGACCCGCCGGGCAATGAGCAGTTCTTC. Protein product: CASRLSRDPPGNEQFF. Looking up the rest from reference TRBV5-1 and TRBJ2-1 gives the full variable domain: KAGVTQTPRYLIKTRGQQVTLSCSPISGHRSVSWYQQTPGQGLQFLFEYFSETQRNKGNFPGRFSGRQFSNSRSEMNVSTLELGDSALYLCASRLSRDPPGNEQFFGPGTRLTVL.